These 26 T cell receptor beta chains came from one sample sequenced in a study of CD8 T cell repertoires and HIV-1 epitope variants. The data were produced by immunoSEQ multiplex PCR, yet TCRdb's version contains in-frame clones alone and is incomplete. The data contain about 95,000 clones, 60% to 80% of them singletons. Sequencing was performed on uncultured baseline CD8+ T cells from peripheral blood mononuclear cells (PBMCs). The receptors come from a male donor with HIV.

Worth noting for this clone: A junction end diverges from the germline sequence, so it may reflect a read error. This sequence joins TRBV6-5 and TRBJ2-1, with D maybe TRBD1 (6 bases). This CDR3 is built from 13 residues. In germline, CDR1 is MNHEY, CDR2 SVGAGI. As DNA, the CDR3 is TGTGCCAGCAGTTACTCGCCGGACAGCTTTTTACTCTTC. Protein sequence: CASSYSPDSFLLF.

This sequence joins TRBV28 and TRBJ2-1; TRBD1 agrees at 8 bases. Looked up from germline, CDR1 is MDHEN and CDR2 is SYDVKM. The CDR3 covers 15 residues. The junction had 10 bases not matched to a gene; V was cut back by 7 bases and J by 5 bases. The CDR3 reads CASTQTRGRNNEQFF. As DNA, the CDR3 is TGTGCCAGCACCCAAACCAGGGGGCGAAACAATGAGCAGTTCTTC. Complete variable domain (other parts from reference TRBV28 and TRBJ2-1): DVKVTQSSRYLVKRTGEKVFLECVQDMDHENMFWYRQDPGLGLRLIYFSYDVKMKEKGDIPEGYSVSREKKERFSLILESASTNQTSMYLCASTQTRGRNNEQFFGPGTRLTVL.

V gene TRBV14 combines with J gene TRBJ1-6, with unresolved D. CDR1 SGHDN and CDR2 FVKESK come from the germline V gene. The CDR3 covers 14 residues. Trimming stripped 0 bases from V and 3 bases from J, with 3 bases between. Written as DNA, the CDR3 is TGTGCCAGCAGCCAAGATCTCTATAATTCACCCCTCCACTTT. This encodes CASSQDLYNSPLHF.

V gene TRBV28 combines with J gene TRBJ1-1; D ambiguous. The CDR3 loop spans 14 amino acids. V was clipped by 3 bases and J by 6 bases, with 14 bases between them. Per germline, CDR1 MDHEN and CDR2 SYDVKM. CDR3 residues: CASSFPLLSAEAFF. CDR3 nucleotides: TGTGCCAGCAGTTTCCCCCTTCTCTCCGCTGAAGCTTTCTTT.

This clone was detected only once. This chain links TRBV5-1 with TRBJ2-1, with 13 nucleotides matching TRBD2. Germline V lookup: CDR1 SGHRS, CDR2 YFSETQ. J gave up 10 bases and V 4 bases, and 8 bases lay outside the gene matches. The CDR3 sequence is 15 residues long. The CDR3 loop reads CASSQSQTSGREQFF. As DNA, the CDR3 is TGCGCCAGCAGCCAAAGCCAGACTAGCGGGAGGGAGCAGTTCTTC. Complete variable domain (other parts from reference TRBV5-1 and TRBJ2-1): KAGVTQTPRYLIKTRGQQVTLSCSPISGHRSVSWYQQTPGQGLQFLFEYFSETQRNKGNFPGRFSGRQFSNSRSEMNVSTLELGDSALYLCASSQSQTSGREQFFGPGTRLTVL.

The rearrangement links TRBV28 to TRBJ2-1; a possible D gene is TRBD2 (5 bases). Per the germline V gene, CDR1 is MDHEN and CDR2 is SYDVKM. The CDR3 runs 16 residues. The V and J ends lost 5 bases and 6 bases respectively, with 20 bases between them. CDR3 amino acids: CASSPENTRVGNEQFF. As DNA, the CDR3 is TGTGCCAGCAGTCCAGAAAACACTAGGGTCGGCAATGAGCAGTTCTTC.

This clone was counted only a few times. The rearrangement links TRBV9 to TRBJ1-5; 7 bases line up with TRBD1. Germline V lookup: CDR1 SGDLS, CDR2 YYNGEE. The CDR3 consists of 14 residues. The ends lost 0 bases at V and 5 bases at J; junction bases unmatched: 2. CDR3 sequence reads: CASSVGQGDQPQHF. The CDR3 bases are TGTGCCAGCAGCGTAGGACAGGGTGATCAGCCCCAGCATTTT.

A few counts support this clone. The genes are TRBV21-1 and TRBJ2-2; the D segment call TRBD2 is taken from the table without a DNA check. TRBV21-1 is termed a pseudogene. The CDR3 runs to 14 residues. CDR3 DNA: TGTGCCAGCAGCAAAGTGGACTACACCGGGGAGCTGTTTTTT. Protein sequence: CASSKVDYTGELFF.

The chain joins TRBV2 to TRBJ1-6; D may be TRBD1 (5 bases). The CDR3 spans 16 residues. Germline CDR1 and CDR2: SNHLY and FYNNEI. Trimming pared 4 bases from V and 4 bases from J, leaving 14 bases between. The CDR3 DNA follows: TGTGCCAGCAGTGCAACCCCGGGGGGTTATAATTCACCCCTCCACTTT. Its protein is CASSATPGGYNSPLHF.

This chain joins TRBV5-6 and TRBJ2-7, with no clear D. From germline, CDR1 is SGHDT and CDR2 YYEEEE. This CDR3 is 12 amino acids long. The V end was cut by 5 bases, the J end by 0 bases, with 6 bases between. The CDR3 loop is CASRYSSYEQYF. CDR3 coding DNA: TGTGCCAGCAGATATAGCTCCTACGAGCAGTACTTC.

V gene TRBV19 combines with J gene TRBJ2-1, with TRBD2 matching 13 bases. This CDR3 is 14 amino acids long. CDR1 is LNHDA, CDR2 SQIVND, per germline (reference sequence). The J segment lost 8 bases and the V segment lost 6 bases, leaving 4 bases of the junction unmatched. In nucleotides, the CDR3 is TGTGCCAGTAGAACTAGCGGGAGGGCCCATGAGCAGTTCTTC. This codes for CASRTSGRAHEQFF.

CDR3 sequence (DNA): TGTGCCAGCAGTTTCCGGGGGGCGAGCAATGAGCAGTTCTTC. This gives the protein CASSFRGASNEQFF. The chain combines TRBV28 with TRBJ2-1; tentatively, D is TRBD2 (7 bases). CDR1 MDHEN and CDR2 SYDVKM come from the germline V gene. V dropped 3 bases and J dropped 6 bases, with 12 bases sitting between them. This CDR3 comprises 14 residues.

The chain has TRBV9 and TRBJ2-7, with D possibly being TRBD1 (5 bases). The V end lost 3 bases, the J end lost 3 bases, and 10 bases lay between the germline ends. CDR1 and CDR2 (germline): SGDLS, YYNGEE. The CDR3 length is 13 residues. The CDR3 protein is CASSATDSYEQYF. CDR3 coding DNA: TGTGCCAGCAGCGCGACCGACAGCTACGAGCAGTACTTC.

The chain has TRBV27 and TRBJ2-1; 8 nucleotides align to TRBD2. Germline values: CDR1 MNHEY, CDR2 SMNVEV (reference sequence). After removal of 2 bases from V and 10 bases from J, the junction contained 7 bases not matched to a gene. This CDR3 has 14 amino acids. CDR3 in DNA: TGTGCCAGCAGTTTAGCGGGGGGCCCGGGGGAGCAGTTCTTC. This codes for CASSLAGGPGEQFF.

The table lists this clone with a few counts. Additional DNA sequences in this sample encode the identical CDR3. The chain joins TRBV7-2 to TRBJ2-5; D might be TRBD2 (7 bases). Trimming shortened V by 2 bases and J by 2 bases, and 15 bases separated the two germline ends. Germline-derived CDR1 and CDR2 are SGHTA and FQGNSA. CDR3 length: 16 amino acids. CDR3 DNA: TGTGCCAGCAGCTTAACAGGGCGGCGGGGGCAAGAGACCCAGTACTTC. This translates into CASSLTGRRGQETQYF.

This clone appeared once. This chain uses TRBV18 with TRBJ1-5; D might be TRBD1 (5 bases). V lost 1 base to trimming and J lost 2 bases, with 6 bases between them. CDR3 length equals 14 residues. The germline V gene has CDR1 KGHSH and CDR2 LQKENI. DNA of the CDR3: TGTGCCAGCTCACCACTGGGACGCAATCAGCCCCAGCATTTT. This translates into CASSPLGRNQPQHF.

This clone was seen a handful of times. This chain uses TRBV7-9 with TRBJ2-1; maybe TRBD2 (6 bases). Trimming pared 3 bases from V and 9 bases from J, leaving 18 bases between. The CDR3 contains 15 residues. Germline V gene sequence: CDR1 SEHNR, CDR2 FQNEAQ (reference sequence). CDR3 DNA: TGTGCCAGCAGCTTGAGCACTCCCGGGAGCGGTGAGCAGTTCTTC. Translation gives CASSLSTPGSGEQFF.

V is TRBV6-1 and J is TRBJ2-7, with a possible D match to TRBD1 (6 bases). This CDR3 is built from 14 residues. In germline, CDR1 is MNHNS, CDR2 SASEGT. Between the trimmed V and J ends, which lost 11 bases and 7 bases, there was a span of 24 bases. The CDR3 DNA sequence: TGTGCCGGGGGCGCAGGCCTAGGCGTTGGGGAGCAGTACTTC. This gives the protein CAGGAGLGVGEQYF.

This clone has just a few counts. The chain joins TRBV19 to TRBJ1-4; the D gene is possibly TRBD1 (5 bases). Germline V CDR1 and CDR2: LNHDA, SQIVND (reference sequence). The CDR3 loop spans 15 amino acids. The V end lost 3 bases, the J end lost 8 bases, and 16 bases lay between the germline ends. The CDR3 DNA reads TGTGCCAGTAGTATTGCCCAGGGCGGTGGAGAAAAACTGTTTTTT. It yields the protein CASSIAQGGGEKLFF.

The CDR3 nucleotides are TGTGCCACCAGCAGAGAGACAGGGTTAAGGAATGAGCAGTTCTTC. This sequence encodes CATSRETGLRNEQFF. The chain couples TRBV15 to TRBJ2-1; 7 bases map to TRBD1. Unmatched junction bases numbered 6, after V lost 0 bases and J lost 7 bases. The CDR3 extends over 15 amino acids. Germline CDR1 is LNHNV and CDR2 is YYDKDF (reference sequence).

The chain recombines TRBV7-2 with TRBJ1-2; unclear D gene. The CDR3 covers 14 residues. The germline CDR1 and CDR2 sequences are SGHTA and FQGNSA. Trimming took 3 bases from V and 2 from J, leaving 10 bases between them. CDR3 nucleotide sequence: TGTGCCAGCAGCTTTTATGGGGAGAACTATGGCTACACCTTC. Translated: CASSFYGENYGYTF.

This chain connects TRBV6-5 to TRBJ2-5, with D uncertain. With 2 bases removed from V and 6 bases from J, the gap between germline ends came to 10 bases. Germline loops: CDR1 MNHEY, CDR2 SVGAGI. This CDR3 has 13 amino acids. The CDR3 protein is CASSYNAMKTQYF. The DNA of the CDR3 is TGTGCCAGCAGTTACAATGCGATGAAGACCCAGTACTTC.

CDR3 residues: CASSDGGDSYEQYF. DNA for the CDR3: TGTGCCAGCAGTGATGGGGGGGACTCCTACGAGCAGTACTTC. This chain connects TRBV25-1 to TRBJ2-7; TRBD2 matches 7 bases. CDR1 is MGHDK, CDR2 SYGVNS, per germline. The CDR3 has 14 residues. V shed 3 bases and J 0 bases; nucleotides not matched to a gene: 2.

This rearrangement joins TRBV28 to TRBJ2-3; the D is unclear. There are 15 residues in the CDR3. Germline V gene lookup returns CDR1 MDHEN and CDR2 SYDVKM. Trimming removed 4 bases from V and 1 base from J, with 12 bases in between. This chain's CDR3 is CASSSGPLGTDTQYF. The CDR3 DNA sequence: TGTGCCAGCAGTTCCGGACCTCTCGGCACAGATACGCAGTATTTT.

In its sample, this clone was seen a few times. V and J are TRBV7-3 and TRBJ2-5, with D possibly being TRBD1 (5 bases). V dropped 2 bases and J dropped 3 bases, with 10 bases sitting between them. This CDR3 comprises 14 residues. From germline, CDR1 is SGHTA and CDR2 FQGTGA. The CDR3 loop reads CASSLGAREETQYF. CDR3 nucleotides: TGTGCCAGCAGCTTAGGGGCCAGGGAAGAGACCCAGTACTTC. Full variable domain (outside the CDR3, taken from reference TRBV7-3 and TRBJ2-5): GAGVSQTPSNKVTEKGKYVELRCDPISGHTALYWYRQSLGQGPEFLIYFQGTGAADDSGLPNDRFFAVRPEGSVSTLKIQRTERGDSAVYLCASSLGAREETQYFGPGTRLLVL.

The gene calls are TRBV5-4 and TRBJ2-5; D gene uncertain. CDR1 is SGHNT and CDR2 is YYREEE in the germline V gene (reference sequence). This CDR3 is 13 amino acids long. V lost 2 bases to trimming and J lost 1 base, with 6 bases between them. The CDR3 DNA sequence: TGTGCCAGCAGCTTTCCAGCCCAAGAGACCCAGTACTTC. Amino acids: CASSFPAQETQYF.